The 29 T cell receptor beta chains in this list originate from one sample, sequenced in a study of shared clonotypes between healthy human individuals. Generated by immunoSEQ multiplex PCR, the TCRdb table keeps only in-frame clones and is missing some. The sample lists about 980,000 clones; about 80% were seen once. Sequences were obtained from memory CD4+ T cells sorted from blood. Subset: CD45RA-negative fraction. The receptor set was obtained from a man aged 18 to 29 in good health.

This chain joins TRBV10-3 and TRBJ2-2, with unresolved D. V lost 4 bases and J 7 bases, leaving 10 bases between the germline ends. This CDR3 spans 13 amino acids. Germline V gene lookup returns CDR1 ENHRY and CDR2 SYGVKD. The CDR3 nucleotides read TGTGCCATCAGTGGGTATAGTGTCGGGGAGCTGTTTTTT. Translation: CAISGYSVGELFF.

This sequence joins TRBV2 and TRBJ2-6, with D maybe TRBD2 (6 bases). Trimming shortened V by 11 bases and J by 5 bases, and 25 bases separated the two germline ends. The CDR3 covers 17 residues. Germline V lookup: CDR1 SNHLY, CDR2 FYNNEI. CDR3 residues: CASILGGGESRANVLTF. CDR3 DNA: TGTGCCTCCATATTGGGAGGAGGGGAGTCTAGGGCCAACGTCCTGACTTTC.

V is TRBV6-5 and J is TRBJ2-3; 8 bases are shared with TRBD1. In germline, CDR1 is MNHEY, CDR2 SVGAGI. This CDR3 spans 14 amino acids. Trimming removed 2 bases from V and 5 bases from J; junction bases left unmatched: 3. The CDR3 sequence: CASSYDTGGDTQYF. The CDR3 DNA reads as TGTGCCAGCAGTTACGATACAGGGGGAGATACGCAGTATTTT.

The V gene is TRBV6-1, the J gene TRBJ2-3, with 10 nucleotides matching TRBD2. With V trimmed by 6 bases and J by 2 bases, 11 bases remained unmatched. This CDR3 is 17 amino acids long. Germline V gene sequence: CDR1 MNHNS, CDR2 SASEGT. In nucleotides, the CDR3 is TGTGCCAGCAGCGAATTACGAGCGGGGGGGGCCACAGATACGCAGTATTTT. It yields the protein CASSELRAGGATDTQYF.

The chain uses TRBV2 and TRBJ2-1, with TRBD2 identical over 12 bases. The CDR3 is made up of 15 amino acids. CDR1 is SNHLY and CDR2 is FYNNEI in the germline V gene. V was pared by 7 bases and J by 8 bases, with 9 bases of the junction left unmatched. The CDR3 here is CASNLAGGGLHEQFF. The CDR3 DNA reads TGTGCCAGCAACCTAGCGGGAGGGGGACTGCATGAGCAGTTCTTC.

This chain joins TRBV19 and TRBJ1-1; weak D call: TRBD1 (5 bases). In germline, CDR1 is LNHDA, CDR2 SQIVND (reference sequence). Trimming stripped 8 bases from V and 0 bases from J, with 13 bases between. The CDR3 has 14 residues. The CDR3 DNA follows: TGTGCCAGTGGCGGGGGGAAGTTGAACACTGAAGCTTTCTTT. This sequence encodes CASGGGKLNTEAFF.

The rearrangement joins TRBV5-1 to TRBJ1-1; 8 bases agree with TRBD1. The CDR3 loop spans 14 amino acids. After removal of 3 bases from V and 4 bases from J, the junction contained 5 bases not matched to a gene. In germline, CDR1 is SGHRS, CDR2 YFSETQ. This CDR3 reads CASSSQTGGTEAFF. Written as DNA, the CDR3 is TGCGCCAGCAGCTCTCAAACAGGGGGCACTGAAGCTTTCTTT.

This clone is a singleton in its sample. V and J are TRBV5-4 and TRBJ2-3; 10 bases align to TRBD2. Germline CDR1 SGHNT, CDR2 YYREEE (reference sequence). The CDR3 is made up of 15 amino acids. J was trimmed by 2 bases and V by 5 bases; bases with no gene match: 5. The CDR3, as DNA: TGTGCCAGCAGGAGCGGGAGGGTCGACACAGATACGCAGTATTTT. It encodes CASRSGRVDTDTQYF.

V gene TRBV4-1 combines with J gene TRBJ2-5; 9 positions agree with TRBD2. The CDR3 has 16 residues. Per the germline V gene, CDR1 is MGHRA and CDR2 is YSYEKL. V lost 1 base, J lost 3 bases, and 6 bases stayed unmatched. This CDR3 reads CASSQGNSGGKETQYF. For the CDR3, the DNA is TGCGCCAGCAGCCAAGGAAATAGCGGGGGCAAAGAGACCCAGTACTTC.

The genes are TRBV2 and TRBJ1-6; D uncertain. V was cut by 4 bases and J by 0 bases, with 7 bases left in between. The CDR3 runs to 15 residues. Germline CDR1 and CDR2: SNHLY and FYNNEI. For the CDR3, the DNA is TGTGCCAGCAGTGTGAGCAGCTCCTATAATTCACCCCTCCACTTT. Protein product: CASSVSSSYNSPLHF. Full variable domain (outside the CDR3, taken from reference TRBV2 and TRBJ1-6): EPEVTQTPSHQVTQMGQEVILRCVPISNHLYFYWYRQILGQKVEFLVSFYNNEISEKSEIFDDQFSVERPDGSNFTLKIRSTKLEDSAMYFCASSVSSSYNSPLHFGNGTRLTVT.

With respect to this clone: Within the sample, other DNA sequences also encode this same CDR3. This chain joins TRBV5-1 and TRBJ2-7; 8 bases match TRBD1. This CDR3 has 13 residues. The J segment lost 3 bases and the V segment lost 3 bases, leaving 2 bases of the junction unmatched. CDR1 SGHRS and CDR2 YFSETQ come from the germline V gene. The CDR3: CASSSGQGYEQYF. The CDR3 nucleotides read TGCGCCAGCAGCTCTGGACAGGGCTACGAGCAGTACTTC.

This clone was found a few times. The CDR3 loop is CATSRDQTGGDYGYTF. The CDR3 bases are TGTGCCACCAGCAGAGATCAGACAGGGGGCGACTATGGCTACACCTTC. The chain carries TRBV15 and TRBJ1-2, with 10 positions matching TRBD1. This CDR3 contains 16 residues. J lost 3 bases, V lost 0 bases, and 4 bases had no gene match. Germline V lookup: CDR1 LNHNV, CDR2 YYDKDF (reference sequence).

The chain has TRBV30 and TRBJ1-2, with TRBD1 matching over 8 bases. The CDR3 has 14 amino acids. The trim removed 3 bases at V and 8 bases at J, leaving 11 bases unmatched. Germline assignment: CDR1 GTSNPN and CDR2 SVGIG (reference sequence). CDR3 DNA: TGTGCCTGGAGCGCCTTCGGGACAGGTTGGGGCTACACCTTC. This translates into CAWSAFGTGWGYTF.

Only one count was recorded for this clone. The junction does not match germline at one end; this may be a read error. V usage is TRBV10-3 and J usage is TRBJ1-1; weak D call: TRBD1 (5 bases). Looked up from germline, CDR1 is ENHRY and CDR2 is SYGVKD. The CDR3 length is 12 residues. CDR3 protein: CAVRDPNTEAFF. DNA for the CDR3: TGTGCCGTCAGGGACCCGAACACTGAAGCTTTCTTT.

In this sample, this clone turned up once. V is TRBV9 and J is TRBJ1-2; D is ambiguous. Germline CDR1 and CDR2: SGDLS and YYNGEE. The CDR3 is 12 amino acids. V dropped 0 bases and J dropped 7 bases, with 7 bases sitting between them. CDR3 DNA: TGTGCCAGCAGCGTAGATACCGGTGGCTACACCTTC. Translation gives CASSVDTGGYTF.

The chain carries TRBV7-3 and TRBJ2-3, with 10 bases aligning to TRBD2. CDR3 length equals 17 residues. V dropped 5 bases and J dropped 4; count of bases not matched to a gene: 12. Per the germline V gene, CDR1 is SGHTA and CDR2 is FQGTGA. The CDR3 nucleotides read TGTGCCAGCAGCCCAGGCAGCGGGGGGGCCGGGGCAGATACGCAGTATTTT. It specifies CASSPGSGGAGADTQYF. The variable domain in full, completed from reference TRBV7-3 and TRBJ2-3, reads GAGVSQTPSNKVTEKGKYVELRCDPISGHTALYWYRQSLGQGPEFLIYFQGTGAADDSGLPNDRFFAVRPEGSVSTLKIQRTERGDSAVYLCASSPGSGGAGADTQYFGPGTRLTVL.

In this sample, this clone turned up once. The chain has TRBV28 and TRBJ2-7, with D perhaps TRBD1 or TRBD2 (5 bases each). Trimming took 3 bases from V and 4 from J, leaving 19 bases between them. CDR3 length: 16 residues. The germline V gene has CDR1 MDHEN and CDR2 SYDVKM. As DNA, the CDR3 is TGTGCCAGCAGTTTTCCCGGGACCCGGGGCATATACGAGCAGTACTTC. This encodes CASSFPGTRGIYEQYF.

The J gene is TRBJ1-3, the V gene TRBV9, with 10 positions matching TRBD1. J was trimmed by 7 bases and V by 3 bases; bases with no gene match: 10. The CDR3 has 16 amino acids. Germline V gives CDR1 SGDLS, CDR2 YYNGEE. The CDR3 sequence is CASSARTGGVTNTIYF. In DNA form, the CDR3 reads TGTGCCAGCAGCGCGAGGACAGGGGGAGTGACTAACACCATATATTTT.

J is TRBJ2-1 and V is TRBV11-2; TRBD2 agrees at 11 bases. The J segment lost 7 bases and the V segment lost 1 base, leaving 15 bases of the junction unmatched. The CDR3 runs 19 residues. CDR1 is SGHAT, CDR2 FQNNGV, per germline. For the CDR3, the DNA is TGTGCCAGCAGCTTAGTGTCTAGCGGGGGGTACTTCGCGGGGAATGAGCAGTTCTTC. Protein product: CASSLVSSGGYFAGNEQFF.

This chain uses TRBV5-4 with TRBJ1-1; D is unresolved. V dropped 1 base and J dropped 1 base, with 14 bases sitting between them. CDR1 and CDR2 from the germline V gene are SGHNT and YYREEE (reference sequence). The CDR3 totals 16 residues. The CDR3, as DNA: TGTGCCAGCAGCTTGAACAGTGGACTATCGAACACTGAAGCTTTCTTT. Protein sequence: CASSLNSGLSNTEAFF.

V usage is TRBV11-2 and J usage is TRBJ2-1, with a weak D call TRBD2 (6 bases). In germline, CDR1 is SGHAT, CDR2 FQNNGV. The CDR3 length is 14 residues. Between the trimmed V and J ends, which lost 5 bases and 7 bases, there was a span of 15 bases. CDR3 amino acids: CASSVNGGVNEQFF. The CDR3 bases are TGTGCCAGCAGCGTTAACGGGGGAGTTAATGAGCAGTTCTTC.

This chain's CDR3 is CASSYSGIGGGGEQFF. The CDR3 DNA is TGTGCCAGCAGTTACTCGGGTATAGGAGGCGGAGGTGAGCAGTTCTTC. The rearrangement joins TRBV6-6 to TRBJ2-1; TRBD2 is a possible D gene (5 bases). The CDR3 runs 16 residues. Germline-derived CDR1 and CDR2 are MNHNY and SVGAGI (reference sequence). Deletions cut 0 bases from V and 9 bases from J, with 18 bases between.

This rearrangement joins TRBV14 to TRBJ2-1; 11 positions match TRBD1. V shed 3 bases and J 9 bases; nucleotides not matched to a gene: 4. This CDR3 is built from 14 residues. CDR1 SGHDN and CDR2 FVKESK come from the germline V gene. The CDR3 sequence: CASSQRTGGGEQFF. Here the CDR3 DNA reads TGTGCCAGCAGCCAGAGGACAGGGGGCGGTGAGCAGTTCTTC.

The chain joins TRBV5-1 to TRBJ2-7; 8 bases line up with TRBD2. The CDR3 covers 15 residues. Germline CDR1 and CDR2: SGHRS and YFSETQ. V lost 5 bases, J lost 5 bases, and 12 bases stayed unmatched. In nucleotides, the CDR3 is TGCGCCAGCAGTGCTACCGGGACTAGGAGGGACGAGCAGTACTTC. Translating gives CASSATGTRRDEQYF.

This rearrangement joins TRBV20-1 to TRBJ2-1; D is unclear. Germline assignment: CDR1 DFQATT and CDR2 SNEGSKA (reference sequence). V was trimmed by 7 bases and J by 10 bases, leaving 14 bases between them. The CDR3 consists of 11 residues. This CDR3 is CSGASEYEQFF. Written as DNA, the CDR3 is TGCAGTGGCGCAAGTGAATACGAGCAGTTCTTC.

V usage is TRBV4-3 and J usage is TRBJ2-1; no definite D call. Germline lookup yields CDR1 LGHNA and CDR2 YSLEER. This CDR3 comprises 16 residues. The germline V and J ends were trimmed by 1 base and 0 bases, with 10 bases remaining between them. DNA of the CDR3: TGCGCCAGCAGCCAAGGGGTGACAAACTCCTACAATGAGCAGTTCTTC. Translation gives CASSQGVTNSYNEQFF.

The gene calls are TRBV5-4 and TRBJ2-7, with 10 positions matching TRBD1. The CDR3 spans 14 residues. V was pared by 4 bases and J by 7 bases, with 8 bases of the junction left unmatched. Germline CDR1 and CDR2: SGHNT and YYREEE (reference sequence). CDR3 loop: CASSPGGQGGEQYF. As DNA, the CDR3 is TGTGCCAGCAGCCCGGGAGGACAGGGGGGGGAGCAGTACTTC.

J is TRBJ2-5 and V is TRBV2; tentatively, D is TRBD2 (6 bases). Between the trimmed V and J ends, which lost 8 bases and 2 bases, there was a span of 12 bases. From germline, CDR1 is SNHLY and CDR2 FYNNEI. The CDR3 totals 13 residues. The CDR3 reads CASGGNIQETQYF. CDR3 DNA sequence: TGTGCCAGCGGGGGGAATATACAAGAGACCCAGTACTTC.

The chain carries TRBV5-1 and TRBJ1-2; a possible D gene is TRBD1 (5 bases). This CDR3 is built from 13 residues. CDR1 SGHRS and CDR2 YFSETQ come from the germline V gene. V was shortened by 1 base and J by 2 bases, with 6 bases between the two germline ends. The CDR3 sequence: CASSLRTNYGYTF. The CDR3 bases are TGCGCCAGCAGCTTGAGGACAAACTATGGCTACACCTTC.